This is a list of T cell receptor beta chains from one sample in a study of early T cells in non-severe SARS-CoV-2 infection. TCRdb re-derived calls from the 5' RACE reads in MiXCR, one entry per CDR3 protein. This table holds around 82,000 distinct CDR3 sequences, over 12% found once. Specimen: whole blood. The origin of the receptors is an adult who was a healthcare worker with PCR-confirmed SARS-CoV-2 infection or an uninfected control (not recorded which). Each CDR3 is given with its conserved first and last residue.

V: TRBV7-6; CDR3: CASSSSGGITDTQYF
V: TRBV24-1; CDR3: CATCSEGSTGELFF
V: TRBV5-1; CDR3: CASSFGAPLYQETQYF
V: TRBV12-3/TRBV12-4; CDR3: CASSLRQGGTEAFF
V: TRBV4-2; CDR3: CASSQVGFGQGLNEQFF
V: TRBV6-6; CDR3: CASSSATGPNQPQHF
V: TRBV20-1; CDR3: CSANSGTSAAEQFF
V: TRBV7-6; CDR3: CASSKRDRASGNTIYF
V: TRBV12-3/TRBV12-4; CDR3: CASSRQGFLYGYTF
V: TRBV6-1; CDR3: CASSARGNTEAFF
V: TRBV20-1; CDR3: CSASSGDLPRDEQFF
V: TRBV7-9; CDR3: CASSLQGIFPEAFF
V: TRBV9; CDR3: CASSPRAGTHVGSPLHF
V: TRBV5-4; CDR3: CASSLGQVPGELFF
V: TRBV5-4; CDR3: CASSYSGGRGTNSPLHF